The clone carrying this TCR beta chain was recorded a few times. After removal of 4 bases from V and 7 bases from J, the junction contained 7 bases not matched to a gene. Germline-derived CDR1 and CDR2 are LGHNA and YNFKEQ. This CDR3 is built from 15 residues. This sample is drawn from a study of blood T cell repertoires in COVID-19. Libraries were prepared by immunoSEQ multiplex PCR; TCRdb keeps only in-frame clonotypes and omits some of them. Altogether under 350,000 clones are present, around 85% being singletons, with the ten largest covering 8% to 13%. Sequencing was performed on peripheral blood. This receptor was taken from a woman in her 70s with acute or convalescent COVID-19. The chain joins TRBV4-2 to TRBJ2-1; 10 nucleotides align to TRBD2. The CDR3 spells CASSPTSGEGNEQFF. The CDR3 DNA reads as TGTGCCAGCAGCCCAACTAGCGGGGAAGGGAATGAGCAGTTCTTC.